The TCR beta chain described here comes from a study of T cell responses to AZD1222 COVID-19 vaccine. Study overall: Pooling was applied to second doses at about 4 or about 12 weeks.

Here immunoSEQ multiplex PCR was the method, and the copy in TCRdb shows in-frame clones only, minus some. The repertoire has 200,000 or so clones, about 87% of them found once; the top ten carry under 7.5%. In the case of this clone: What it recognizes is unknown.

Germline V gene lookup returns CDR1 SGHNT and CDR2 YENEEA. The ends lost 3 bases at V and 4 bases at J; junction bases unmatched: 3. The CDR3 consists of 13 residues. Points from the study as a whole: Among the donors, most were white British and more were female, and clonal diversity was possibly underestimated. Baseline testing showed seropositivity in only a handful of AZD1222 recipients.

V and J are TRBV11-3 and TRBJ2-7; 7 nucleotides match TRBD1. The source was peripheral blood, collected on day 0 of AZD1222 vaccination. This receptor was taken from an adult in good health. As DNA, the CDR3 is TGTGCCAGCAGCTTCGGGACAGAATACGAGCAGTACTTC. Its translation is CASSFGTEYEQYF.